The 2 T cell receptor beta chains given below trace back to one sample, sequenced in a study of cytomegalovirus exposure and HLA in healthy donors. Repertoires were generated with immunoSEQ multiplex PCR, while TCRdb's copy carries only in-frame clones and drops some. The sample includes 100,000 to 150,000 clones, about 85% seen only once; the top ten take roughly 4.4%. Specimen: PBMCs. The receptors shown here come from a man aged 18 to 29 in good health and CMV-seropositive.

The chain employs TRBV4-2 and TRBJ2-1, with 7 nucleotides matching TRBD2. Germline V gene sequence: CDR1 LGHNA, CDR2 YNFKEQ. This CDR3 contains 16 residues. The V segment lost 3 bases and the J segment 9 bases; nucleotides outside the gene matches: 14. The CDR3: CASSQVPGTMNGEQFF. The CDR3 coding sequence is TGTGCCAGCAGCCAGGTCCCCGGGACTATGAACGGTGAGCAGTTCTTC.

This clone was counted a single time. The gene calls are TRBV28 and TRBJ1-2; D is ambiguous. Germline V gene lookup returns CDR1 MDHEN and CDR2 SYDVKM. The CDR3 extends over 15 amino acids. Trimming removed 3 bases from V and 8 bases from J, with 19 bases in between. Written as DNA, the CDR3 is TGTGCCAGCAGTTTGTTTGGTAGGGAGGTAGAGGGCTACACCTTC. Its protein is CASSLFGREVEGYTF.